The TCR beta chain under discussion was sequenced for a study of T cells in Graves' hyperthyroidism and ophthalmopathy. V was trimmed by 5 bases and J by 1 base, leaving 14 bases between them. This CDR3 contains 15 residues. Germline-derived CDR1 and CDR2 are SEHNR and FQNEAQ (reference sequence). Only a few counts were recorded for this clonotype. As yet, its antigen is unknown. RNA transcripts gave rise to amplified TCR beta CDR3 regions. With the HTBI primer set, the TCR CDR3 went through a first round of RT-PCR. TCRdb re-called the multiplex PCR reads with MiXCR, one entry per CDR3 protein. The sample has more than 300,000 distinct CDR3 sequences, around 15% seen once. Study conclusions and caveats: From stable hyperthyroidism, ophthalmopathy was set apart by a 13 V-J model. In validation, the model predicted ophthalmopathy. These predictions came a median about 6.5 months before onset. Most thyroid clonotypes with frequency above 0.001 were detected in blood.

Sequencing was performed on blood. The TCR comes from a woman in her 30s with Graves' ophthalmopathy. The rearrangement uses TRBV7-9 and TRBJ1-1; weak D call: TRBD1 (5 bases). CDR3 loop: CASSHKKGRNTEAFF. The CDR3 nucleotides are TGTGCCAGCAGCCACAAGAAGGGACGGAACACTGAAGCTTTCTTT.